This passage covers 32 T cell receptor beta chains from one sample sequenced in a study of blood T cell repertoires in COVID-19. Here immunoSEQ multiplex PCR was the method, and the copy in TCRdb shows in-frame clones only, minus some. The sample has around 120,000 clones, over 75% seen once; the top ten hold more than 9.5%. Sequencing input: peripheral blood. The receptors originated from a man aged 40-55 years with active or convalescent COVID-19.

The table lists this clone with a count of one. This chain links TRBV7-2 with TRBJ2-2, with D possibly being TRBD1 (6 bases). Per germline, CDR1 SGHTA and CDR2 FQGNSA. This CDR3 contains 14 residues. Trimming shortened V by 6 bases and J by 4 bases, and 12 bases separated the two germline ends. The chain's CDR3 is CASSTQGFTGELFF. The CDR3 bases are TGTGCCAGCAGTACGCAGGGGTTCACCGGGGAGCTGTTTTTT.

The V gene is TRBV27, the J gene TRBJ2-7; TRBD1 might be the D (5 bases). The CDR3 sequence is 14 residues long. CDR1 MNHEY and CDR2 SMNVEV come from the germline V gene (reference sequence). V was trimmed by 3 bases and J by 4 bases, leaving 13 bases between them. CDR3 sequence reads: CASSLQGPGYEQYF. The CDR3 region has the DNA TGTGCCAGCAGTTTGCAGGGCCCTGGATACGAGCAGTACTTC.

This sequence joins TRBV6-1 and TRBJ1-2; no firm D call. From germline, CDR1 is MNHNS and CDR2 SASEGT. V was cut by 3 bases and J by 8 bases, with 19 bases left in between. CDR3 size: 15 residues. CDR3 nucleotides: TGTGCCAGCAGTGAGAGCGGCGGTCTAGTTTTCGGCTACACCTTC. Protein: CASSESGGLVFGYTF.

The CDR3 protein is CASSQKSARGETQYF. CDR3 DNA: TGCGCCAGCAGCCAAAAAAGCGCCCGGGGGGAGACCCAGTACTTC. The chain combines TRBV4-1 with TRBJ2-5, with D perhaps matching TRBD2 (6 bases). This CDR3 is built from 15 residues. Per germline, CDR1 MGHRA and CDR2 YSYEKL. V lost 2 bases and J lost 5, with 15 bases in between.

This clone came up once. The genes are TRBV18 and TRBJ2-1; 8 nucleotides agree with TRBD2. V trimming: 4 bases; J trimming: 6 bases; junction bases outside the gene matches: 8. The CDR3 has 15 amino acids. Germline V gene sequence: CDR1 KGHSH, CDR2 LQKENI. CDR3: CASSQPGLGVNEQFF. As DNA, the CDR3 is TGTGCCAGCTCACAACCGGGACTAGGCGTCAATGAGCAGTTCTTC.

The chain is built from TRBV4-2 and TRBJ2-1; 10 bases match TRBD2. In germline, CDR1 is LGHNA, CDR2 YNFKEQ. This CDR3 comprises 17 residues. The J segment lost 4 bases and the V segment lost 4 bases, leaving 10 bases of the junction unmatched. For the CDR3, the DNA is TGTGCCAGCAGCCCTTCTTTTAGCGGGGGGCATTACAATGAGCAGTTCTTC. Encoded protein: CASSPSFSGGHYNEQFF.

As for this clone: It is likely a read error: a sequence one base away is far more abundant. The J gene is TRBJ2-2, the V gene TRBV3-1 (or the pseudogene TRBV3-2); D remains unclear. In germline, CDR1 is LGHDT, CDR2 YNNKEL (reference sequence). The length of the CDR3 is 12 residues. V was cut by 4 bases and J by 2 bases, with 2 bases left in between. The CDR3 loop reads CASSPNTGELFF. The CDR3 nucleotides read TGTGCCAGCAGCCCTAACACCGGGGAGCTGTTTTTT.

This clone has more than one count but fewer than ten. The CDR3, as DNA: TGTGCCAGCAGCTTAAGGGGGGGAGAAAAACTGTTTTTT. Its protein product is CASSLRGGEKLFF. The rearrangement joins TRBV7-3 to TRBJ1-4; TRBD1 is a possible D gene (5 bases). Per the germline V gene, CDR1 is SGHTA and CDR2 is FQGTGA. Deletions cut 1 base from V and 8 bases from J, with 8 bases between. This CDR3 has 13 amino acids.

The genes are TRBV19 and TRBJ1-2; 10 nucleotides line up with TRBD1. The germline CDR1 and CDR2 sequences are LNHDA and SQIVND (reference sequence). The CDR3 runs to 14 residues. Trimming took 9 bases from V and 2 from J; bases not matched to a gene: 6. CDR3 nucleotides: TGTGCCAGCGAACCGGGACAGGGGAACTATGGCTACACCTTC. As protein: CASEPGQGNYGYTF.

With respect to this clone: The junction does not match germline at one end; this may be a read error. Here the CDR3 reads CASSSVVGETQYF. CDR3 in DNA: TGTGCTAGCAGCTCCGTAGTCGGGGAGACCCAGTACTTC. The chain joins TRBV7-7 to TRBJ2-5; no clear D gene. The CDR3 loop spans 13 amino acids. The germline gives CDR1 SSHAT, CDR2 FNYEAQ (reference sequence).

The V gene is TRBV7-6, the J gene TRBJ1-2, with 7 positions matching TRBD1. This CDR3 comprises 15 residues. Trimming cost V 5 bases and J 8 bases; bases outside gene matches: 14. Germline loops: CDR1 SGHVS, CDR2 FNYEAQ. The CDR3 DNA is TGTGCCAGCAGCGCAGATCCCGACAGGGTAAACGGCTACACCTTC. Translation: CASSADPDRVNGYTF.

The rearrangement uses TRBV6-6 and TRBJ2-7; TRBD1 might be the D (6 bases). CDR3 length: 11 residues. Deletions cut 10 bases from V and 7 bases from J, with 14 bases between. Germline-derived CDR1 and CDR2 are MNHNY and SVGAGI (reference sequence). The CDR3 DNA follows: TGTGCCACCACCCTCGACAGGGAGCAGTACTTC. The encoded protein is CATTLDREQYF.

The V gene is TRBV25-1, the J gene TRBJ1-6; 10 bases map to TRBD1. There are 15 residues in the CDR3. Germline loops: CDR1 MGHDK, CDR2 SYGVNS. The junction had 5 bases not matched to a gene; V was cut back by 3 bases and J by 9 bases. CDR3 loop: CASSDGTGDSSPLHF. CDR3 in DNA: TGTGCCAGCAGTGATGGGACAGGGGATAGTTCACCCCTCCACTTT.

This clone has only one observation. The chain has TRBV6-1 and TRBJ2-7; D is uncertain. Germline V gene sequence: CDR1 MNHNS, CDR2 SASEGT. The CDR3 runs 11 residues. Trimming shortened V by 2 bases and J by 4 bases, and 3 bases separated the two germline ends. The CDR3 region is CASSEYYEQYF. The CDR3, as DNA: TGTGCCAGCAGTGAATATTACGAGCAGTACTTC.

The genes are TRBV11-3 and TRBJ2-1, with 10 bases aligning to TRBD2. The V segment lost 0 bases and the J segment 8 bases; nucleotides outside the gene matches: 4. This CDR3 comprises 15 residues. The germline gives CDR1 SGHNT, CDR2 YENEEA. CDR3 DNA sequence: TGTGCCAGCAGCTTAGAGAGCGGGGGGGCCGATGAGCAGTTCTTC. Translating it yields CASSLESGGADEQFF. The whole variable domain, filled in from reference TRBV11-3 and TRBJ2-1, reads EAGVVQSPRYKIIEKKQPVAFWCNPISGHNTLYWYLQNLGQGPELLIRYENEEAVDDSQLPKDRFSAERLKGVDSTLKIQPAELGDSAVYLCASSLESGGADEQFFGPGTRLTVL.

This clone was seen only once. V usage is TRBV18 and J usage is TRBJ2-1; 7 bases map to TRBD1. CDR3 length: 15 amino acids. CDR1 KGHSH and CDR2 LQKENI come from the germline V gene. Trimming cost V 6 bases and J 5 bases; bases outside gene matches: 10. The CDR3 here is CASSQDRVRDNEQFF. CDR3 in DNA: TGTGCCAGCTCGCAAGACAGGGTAAGGGACAATGAGCAGTTCTTC.

The CDR3 DNA reads TGTGCCAGCAGCCAGGCAGACATCACCGGGGAGCTGTTTTTT. Residues: CASSQADITGELFF. The rearrangement uses TRBV28 and TRBJ2-2, with D unclear. Trimming left V 6 bases short and J 4 bases short, with 12 bases between. The CDR3 is 14 amino acids. Germline-derived CDR1 and CDR2 are MDHEN and SYDVKM.

This chain connects TRBV9 to TRBJ1-4; D is unresolved. V lost 0 bases and J 4 bases, leaving 4 bases between the germline ends. The CDR3 has 13 amino acids. Germline V gives CDR1 SGDLS, CDR2 YYNGEE. The CDR3 bases are TGTGCCAGCAGCGTAGGGAGTAATGAAAAACTGTTTTTT. Its translation: CASSVGSNEKLFF.

This chain joins TRBV4-1 and TRBJ1-5; 8 bases are a match to TRBD1. The CDR3 runs 16 residues. Germline loops: CDR1 MGHRA, CDR2 YSYEKL. V dropped 0 bases and J dropped 5; count of bases not matched to a gene: 6. The CDR3 spells CASSQEGTGAYQPQHF. Written as DNA, the CDR3 is TGCGCCAGCAGCCAAGAAGGGACAGGCGCTTATCAGCCCCAGCATTTT.

The rearrangement links TRBV29-1 to TRBJ2-2; D call uncertain. Looked up from germline, CDR1 is SQVTM and CDR2 is ANQGSEA. This CDR3 is 11 amino acids long. Trimming removed 7 bases from V and 3 bases from J, with 6 bases in between. CDR3: CSGLYTGELFF. The DNA of the CDR3 is TGCAGCGGTCTATACACCGGGGAGCTGTTTTTT.

This chain joins TRBV6-2 or TRBV6-3 and TRBJ1-6; 7 nucleotides match TRBD1. The CDR3 extends over 16 amino acids. J was trimmed by 9 bases and V by 2 bases; bases with no gene match: 10. CDR1 is MNHEY, CDR2 SVGEGT, per germline. Here the CDR3 reads CASSYGTVGVASPLHF. Here the CDR3 DNA reads TGTGCCAGCAGTTACGGGACAGTTGGAGTAGCTTCACCCCTCCACTTT.

The J gene is TRBJ2-5, the V gene TRBV5-1, with D possibly being TRBD2 (6 bases). Germline loops: CDR1 SGHRS, CDR2 YFSETQ. Trimming shortened V by 2 bases and J by 5 bases, and 16 bases separated the two germline ends. CDR3 length equals 15 residues. CDR3 sequence reads: CASSLSSAAGETQYF. CDR3 sequence (DNA): TGCGCCAGCAGCTTATCTAGCGCGGCGGGGGAGACCCAGTACTTC. Filled out from reference TRBV5-1 and TRBJ2-5, the complete variable domain reads KAGVTQTPRYLIKTRGQQVTLSCSPISGHRSVSWYQQTPGQGLQFLFEYFSETQRNKGNFPGRFSGRQFSNSRSEMNVSTLELGDSALYLCASSLSSAAGETQYFGPGTRLLVL.

The V and J genes are TRBV19 and TRBJ1-6; TRBD1 matches 12 bases. This CDR3 comprises 20 residues. The V and J ends lost 9 bases and 7 bases, in that order; junction bases with no gene match: 22. The germline gives CDR1 LNHDA, CDR2 SQIVND (reference sequence). CDR3 DNA sequence: TGTGCCAGAGTAGTATATCCCACTCCGGGACAGGGGGCAGCGAATTCACCCCTCCACTTT. Translation: CARVVYPTPGQGAANSPLHF. Full variable domain (rest looked up from reference TRBV19 and TRBJ1-6): DGGITQSPKYLFRKEGQNVTLSCEQNLNHDAMYWYRQDPGQGLRLIYYSQIVNDFQKGDIAEGYSVSREKKESFPLTVTSAQKNPTAFYLCARVVYPTPGQGAANSPLHFGNGTRLTVT.

The chain uses TRBV6-6 and TRBJ1-1; no definite D call. Germline CDR1 MNHNY, CDR2 SVGAGI (reference sequence). This CDR3 contains 13 residues. V was pared by 4 bases and J by 4 bases, with 10 bases between. The CDR3 DNA sequence: TGTGCCAGCAGTTCGTATGTTTCCACTGAAGCTTTCTTT. It specifies CASSSYVSTEAFF.

Here the CDR3 reads CASSYSDRSDTQYF. The CDR3 bases are TGTGCCAGCAGCTATTCGGACAGGTCAGATACGCAGTATTTT. V usage is TRBV11-3 and J usage is TRBJ2-3; 7 bases match TRBD1. V shed 4 bases, J shed 4 bases, and the junction held 5 bases outside the gene matches. The CDR3 covers 14 residues. Germline-derived CDR1 and CDR2 are SGHNT and YENEEA.

V and J are TRBV9 and TRBJ2-7, with a tentative D call TRBD1 (6 bases). Germline CDR1 and CDR2: SGDLS and YYNGEE. V lost 4 bases, J lost 6 bases, and 26 bases lay in between. The CDR3 loop spans 17 amino acids. The CDR3 nucleotides read TGTGCCAGCAGCCCAATTAAGCATACAGGGCCCCCGAGCGAGCAGTACTTC. Translated, it gives CASSPIKHTGPPSEQYF.

This sequence joins TRBV20-1 and TRBJ2-1; the match to TRBD1 covers 10 bases. The CDR3 length is 11 residues. J was trimmed by 12 bases and V by 6 bases; bases with no gene match: 5. The germline V gene encodes CDR1 DFQATT and CDR2 SNEGSKA (reference sequence). CDR3 nucleotide sequence: TGCAGTGCGGGCCGGGACAGGGGGCAGTTCTTC. The encoded protein is CSAGRDRGQFF.

This clone has only one observation. The genes are TRBV5-1 and TRBJ1-2, with TRBD1 as a possible D gene (5 bases). Trimming shortened V by 3 bases and J by 8 bases, and 17 bases separated the two germline ends. The CDR3 spans 14 residues. CDR1 is SGHRS and CDR2 is YFSETQ in the germline V gene. The CDR3 loop reads CASSSGPDAGGYTF. Written as DNA, the CDR3 is TGCGCCAGCAGCTCGGGACCGGACGCGGGGGGCTACACCTTC.

This clone occurred a few times. The rearrangement joins TRBV7-8 to TRBJ1-2; possible D gene TRBD1, 6 bases. V gave up 1 base and J gave up 5 bases, with 17 bases separating them. Germline CDR1 SGHVS, CDR2 FQNEAQ. This CDR3 contains 16 residues. CDR3 region: CASSLDVGGAGYGYTF. CDR3 DNA: TGTGCCAGCAGCTTAGATGTTGGGGGGGCCGGTTATGGCTACACCTTC.

The CDR3 loop reads CATSRAGTGKAKNIQYF. CDR3 bases: TGTGCCACCAGCAGGGCCGGGACAGGAAAAGCCAAAAACATTCAGTACTTC. The V call is TRBV15, the J call TRBJ2-4, with TRBD1 matching over 8 bases. J lost 0 bases, V lost 3 bases, and 7 bases had no gene match. The CDR3 has 17 residues. CDR1 and CDR2 (germline): LNHNV, YYDKDF (reference sequence).

This clone has a single count. This chain joins TRBV3-1 (or the pseudogene TRBV3-2) and TRBJ2-5; 7 nucleotides line up with TRBD2. V gave up 3 bases and J gave up 2 bases; unmatched junction bases: 3. The CDR3 is 14 residues long. Germline V CDR1 and CDR2: LGHDT, YNNKEL (reference sequence). This CDR3 reads CASSHAGVQETQYF. CDR3 in DNA: TGTGCCAGCAGCCACGCGGGGGTACAAGAGACCCAGTACTTC.

In nucleotides, the CDR3 is TGTGCCAGTTCAGGGGGCTTCTATAATTCACCCCTCCACTTT. Translating it yields CASSGGFYNSPLHF. The chain recombines TRBV28 with TRBJ1-6, with 8 bases matching TRBD1. V was pared by 9 bases and J by 3 bases, with 4 bases of the junction left unmatched. CDR3 length: 14 amino acids. CDR1 is MDHEN, CDR2 SYDVKM, per germline.